The clone carrying this T cell receptor beta chain was seen more than once but under ten times. This sample stems from a study of Ad26.COV2.S vaccination and SARS-CoV-2 variants. V was clipped by 3 bases and J by 7 bases, with 15 bases between them. The CDR3 covers 15 residues. Germline CDR1 reads MNHNS; CDR2 reads SASEGT. Generated by immunoSEQ multiplex PCR, the TCRdb table keeps only in-frame clones and is missing some. The profile shows about 97,000 clones, around 82% of them singletons. The V call is TRBV6-1, the J call TRBJ1-4; TRBD1 is a possible D gene (6 bases). The source material was peripheral blood, sampled after recovery from COVID-19. The receptor comes from a human donor who had recovered from COVID-19. CDR3 region: CASSDIDRWGEKLFF. CDR3 DNA: TGTGCCAGCAGTGATATAGACAGGTGGGGTGAAAAACTGTTTTTT.